This T cell receptor beta chain was identified in a study of cytomegalovirus exposure and HLA in healthy donors. Study observations and caveats: In a later analysis, at a false discovery rate of 0.05, fewer than 20,000 TCR beta sequences matched HLA alleles. Analysis was performed later, and it showed HLA-associated TCR beta chains to be more clonally expanded than equally common others.

The V gene's germline CDR1 is SNHLY and CDR2 FYNNEI. Losses at the gene ends were 9 bases for V and 4 bases for J; bases not matched to a gene: 7. The CDR3 has 14 amino acids. Researchers ran the PCR with 60 Vbeta and 13 Jbeta primers. The method was immunoSEQ multiplex PCR; TCRdb's version includes in-frame clones alone and lacks a portion of them. Of 200,000 to 250,000 clones listed, roughly four fifths are singletons. For this clone: No antigen is known for it.

Sequencing was done on a sample of PBMCs. The TCR sequence derives from a woman aged 40 to 50 in good health and CMV-seronegative. The V call is TRBV2, the J call TRBJ2-2; 8 bases fit TRBD2. In nucleotides, the CDR3 is TGTGCCAGAGGGGGACTAGGGGCCACCGGGGAGCTGTTTTTT. Translation: CARGGLGATGELFF.